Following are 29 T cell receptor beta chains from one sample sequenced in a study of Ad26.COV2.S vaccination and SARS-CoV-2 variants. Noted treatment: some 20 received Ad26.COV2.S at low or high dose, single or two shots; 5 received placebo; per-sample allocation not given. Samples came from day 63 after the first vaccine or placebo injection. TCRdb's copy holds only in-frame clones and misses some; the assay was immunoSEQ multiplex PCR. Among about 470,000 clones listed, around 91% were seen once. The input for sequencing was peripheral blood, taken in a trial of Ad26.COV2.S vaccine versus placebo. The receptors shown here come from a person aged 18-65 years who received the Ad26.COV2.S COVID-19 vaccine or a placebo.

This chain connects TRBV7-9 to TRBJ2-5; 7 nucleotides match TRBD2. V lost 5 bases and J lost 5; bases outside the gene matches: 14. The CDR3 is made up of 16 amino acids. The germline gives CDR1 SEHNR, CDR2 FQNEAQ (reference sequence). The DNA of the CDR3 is TGTGCCAGCAGCCCGTCGAAGGGGCGGGAGTTGGAGACCCAGTACTTC. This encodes CASSPSKGRELETQYF.

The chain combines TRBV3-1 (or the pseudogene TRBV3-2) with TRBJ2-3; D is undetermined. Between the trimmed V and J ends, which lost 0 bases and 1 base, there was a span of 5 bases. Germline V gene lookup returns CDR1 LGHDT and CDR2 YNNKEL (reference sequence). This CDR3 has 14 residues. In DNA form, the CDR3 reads TGTGCCAGCAGCCAAGATACGGGCACAGATACGCAGTATTTT. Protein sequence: CASSQDTGTDTQYF.

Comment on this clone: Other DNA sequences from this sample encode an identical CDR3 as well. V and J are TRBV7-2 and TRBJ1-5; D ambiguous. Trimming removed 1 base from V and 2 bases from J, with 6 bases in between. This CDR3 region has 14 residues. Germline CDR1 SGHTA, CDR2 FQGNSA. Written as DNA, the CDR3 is TGTGCCAGCAGCTTAGGGGTCGGCAATCAGCCCCAGCATTTT. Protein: CASSLGVGNQPQHF.

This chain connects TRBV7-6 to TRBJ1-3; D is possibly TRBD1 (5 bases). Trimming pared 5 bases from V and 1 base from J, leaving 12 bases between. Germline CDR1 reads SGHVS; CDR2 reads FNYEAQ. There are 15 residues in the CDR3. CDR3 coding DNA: TGTGCCAGCAGCACCGGGGGAGGATCTGGAAACACCATATATTTT. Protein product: CASSTGGGSGNTIYF.

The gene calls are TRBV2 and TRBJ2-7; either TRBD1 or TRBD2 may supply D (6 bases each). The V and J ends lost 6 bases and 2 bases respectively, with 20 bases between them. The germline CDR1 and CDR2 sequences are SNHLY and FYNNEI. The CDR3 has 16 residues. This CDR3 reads CASSGGLVLSTYEQYF. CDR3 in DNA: TGTGCCAGCAGCGGGGGCCTAGTACTCTCCACCTACGAGCAGTACTTC.

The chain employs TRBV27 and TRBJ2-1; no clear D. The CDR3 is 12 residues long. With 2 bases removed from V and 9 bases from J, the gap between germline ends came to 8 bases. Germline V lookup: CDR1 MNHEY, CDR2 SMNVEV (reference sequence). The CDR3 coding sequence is TGTGCCAGCAGTTTAAGGTGGCGTGAGCAGTTCTTC. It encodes CASSLRWREQFF.

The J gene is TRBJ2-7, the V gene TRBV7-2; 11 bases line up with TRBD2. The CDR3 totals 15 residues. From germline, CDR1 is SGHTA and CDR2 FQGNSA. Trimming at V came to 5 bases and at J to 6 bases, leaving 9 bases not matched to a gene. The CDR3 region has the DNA TGTGCCAGCAGCCAATTAGCGGGAGGGCCGTTCGAGCAGTACTTC. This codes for CASSQLAGGPFEQYF.

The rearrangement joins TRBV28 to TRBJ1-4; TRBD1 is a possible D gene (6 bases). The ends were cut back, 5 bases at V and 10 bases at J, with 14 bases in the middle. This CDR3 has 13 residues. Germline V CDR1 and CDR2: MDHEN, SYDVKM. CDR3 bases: TGTGCCAGCAGTCAGGCCGAAGGGGGAAAACTGTTTTTT. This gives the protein CASSQAEGGKLFF.

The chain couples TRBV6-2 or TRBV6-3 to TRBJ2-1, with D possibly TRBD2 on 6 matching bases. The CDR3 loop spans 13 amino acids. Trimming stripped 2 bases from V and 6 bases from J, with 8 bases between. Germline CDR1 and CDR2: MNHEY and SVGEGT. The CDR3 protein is CASSYGGVNEQFF. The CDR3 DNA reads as TGTGCCAGCAGTTACGGAGGGGTCAATGAGCAGTTCTTC.

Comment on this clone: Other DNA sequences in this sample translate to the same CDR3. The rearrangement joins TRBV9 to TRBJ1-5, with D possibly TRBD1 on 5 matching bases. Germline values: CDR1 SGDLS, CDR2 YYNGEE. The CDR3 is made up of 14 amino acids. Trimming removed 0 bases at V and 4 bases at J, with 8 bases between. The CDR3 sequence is CASSVGGANQPQHF. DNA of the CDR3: TGTGCCAGCAGCGTAGGAGGGGCGAATCAGCCCCAGCATTTT.

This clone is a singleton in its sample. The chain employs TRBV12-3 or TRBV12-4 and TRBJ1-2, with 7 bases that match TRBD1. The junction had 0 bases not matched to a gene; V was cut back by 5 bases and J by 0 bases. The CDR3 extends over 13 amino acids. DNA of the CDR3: TGTGCCAGCAGTCAGGGGGCTAACTATGGCTACACCTTC. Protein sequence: CASSQGANYGYTF.

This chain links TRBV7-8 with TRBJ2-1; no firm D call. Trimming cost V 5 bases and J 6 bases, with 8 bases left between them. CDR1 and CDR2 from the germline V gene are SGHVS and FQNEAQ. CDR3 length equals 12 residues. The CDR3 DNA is TGTGCCAGCAGCCCGCCCAGCAATGAGCAGTTCTTC. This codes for CASSPPSNEQFF.

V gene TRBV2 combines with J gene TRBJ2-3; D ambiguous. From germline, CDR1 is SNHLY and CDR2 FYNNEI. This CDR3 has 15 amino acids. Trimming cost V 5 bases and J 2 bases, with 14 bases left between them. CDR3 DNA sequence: TGTGCCAGCAGTCCCCAGGTTCTAATCACAGATACGCAGTATTTT. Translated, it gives CASSPQVLITDTQYF.

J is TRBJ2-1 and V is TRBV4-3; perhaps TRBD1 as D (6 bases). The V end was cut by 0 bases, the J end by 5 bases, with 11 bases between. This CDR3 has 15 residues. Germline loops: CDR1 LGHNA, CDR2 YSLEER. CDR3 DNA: TGCGCCAGCAGCCAAGATTGGGGGCTGAACAATGAGCAGTTCTTC. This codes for CASSQDWGLNNEQFF.

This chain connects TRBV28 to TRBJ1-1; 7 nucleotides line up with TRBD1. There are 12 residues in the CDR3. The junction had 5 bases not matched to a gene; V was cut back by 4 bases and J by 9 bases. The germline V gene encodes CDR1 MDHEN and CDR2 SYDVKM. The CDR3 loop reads CASSSRTGQAFF. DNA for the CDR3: TGTGCCAGCAGTTCCCGGACAGGCCAAGCTTTCTTT.

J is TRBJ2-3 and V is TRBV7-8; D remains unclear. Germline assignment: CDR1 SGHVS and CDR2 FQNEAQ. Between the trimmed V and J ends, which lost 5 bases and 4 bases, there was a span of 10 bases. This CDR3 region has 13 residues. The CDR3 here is CASSPLAADTQYF. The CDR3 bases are TGTGCCAGCAGCCCACTTGCCGCAGATACGCAGTATTTT.

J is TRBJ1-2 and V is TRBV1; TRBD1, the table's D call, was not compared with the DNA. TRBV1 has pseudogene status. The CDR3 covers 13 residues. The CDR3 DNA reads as TGCACCAGCAGCCAAGACAGGAACTATGGCTACACCTTC. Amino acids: CTSSQDRNYGYTF.

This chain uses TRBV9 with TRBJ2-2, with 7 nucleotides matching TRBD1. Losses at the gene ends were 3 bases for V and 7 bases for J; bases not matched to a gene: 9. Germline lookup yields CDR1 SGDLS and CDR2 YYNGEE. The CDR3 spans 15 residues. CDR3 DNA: TGTGCCAGCAGCGAGAAAGAGGGGGCATACGGGGAGCTGTTTTTT. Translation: CASSEKEGAYGELFF.

The CDR3 reads CASSYESGRGSYEQYF. The CDR3 DNA follows: TGTGCCAGCAGCTACGAAAGCGGGAGGGGGTCCTACGAGCAGTACTTC. This rearrangement joins TRBV7-2 to TRBJ2-7; 10 bases agree with TRBD2. Germline values: CDR1 SGHTA, CDR2 FQGNSA. V lost 4 bases to trimming and J lost 1 base; unmatched junction nucleotides: 7. This CDR3 spans 16 amino acids. The variable domain in full, completed from reference TRBV7-2 and TRBJ2-7, reads GAGVSQSPSNKVTEKGKDVELRCDPISGHTALYWYRQSLGQGLEFLIYFQGNSAPDKSGLPSDRFSAERTGGSVSTLTIQRTQQEDSAVYLCASSYESGRGSYEQYFGPGTRLTVT.

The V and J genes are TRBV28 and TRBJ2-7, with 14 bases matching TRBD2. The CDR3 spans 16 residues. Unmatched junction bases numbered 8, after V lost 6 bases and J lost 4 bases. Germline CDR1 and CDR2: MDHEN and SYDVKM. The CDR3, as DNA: TGTGCCAGCAGCTTTAACGGGACTAGCGGGAGTTACGAGCAGTACTTC. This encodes CASSFNGTSGSYEQYF.

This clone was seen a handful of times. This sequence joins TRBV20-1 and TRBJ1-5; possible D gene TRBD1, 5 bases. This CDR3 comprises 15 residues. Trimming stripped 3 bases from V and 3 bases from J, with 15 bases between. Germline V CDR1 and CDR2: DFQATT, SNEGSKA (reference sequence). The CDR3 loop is CSASRGGGFNQPQHF. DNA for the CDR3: TGCAGTGCTAGTAGGGGCGGGGGTTTCAATCAGCCCCAGCATTTT.

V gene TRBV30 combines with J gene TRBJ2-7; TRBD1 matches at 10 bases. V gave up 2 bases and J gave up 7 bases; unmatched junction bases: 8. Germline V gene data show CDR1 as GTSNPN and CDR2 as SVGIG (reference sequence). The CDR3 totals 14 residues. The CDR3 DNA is TGTGCCTGGAGTTCGGGACAGGGGTTGCGGGAGCAGTACTTC. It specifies CAWSSGQGLREQYF.

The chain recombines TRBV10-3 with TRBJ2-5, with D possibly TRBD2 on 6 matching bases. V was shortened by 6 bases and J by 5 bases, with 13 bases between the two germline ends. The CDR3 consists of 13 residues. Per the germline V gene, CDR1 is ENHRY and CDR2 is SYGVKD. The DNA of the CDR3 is TGTGCCATCAGGAGAGGGGAGGAGGAGACCCAGTACTTC. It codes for CAIRRGEEETQYF.

CDR3 nucleotides: TGTGCCACCCAAGGCAGGGACGAGACCCAGTACTTC. This sequence encodes CATQGRDETQYF. The chain couples TRBV27 to TRBJ2-5; the D call may be TRBD1 or TRBD2 (5 bases each). The length of the CDR3 is 12 residues. From germline, CDR1 is MNHEY and CDR2 SMNVEV (reference sequence). Trimming pared 10 bases from V and 5 bases from J, leaving 14 bases between.

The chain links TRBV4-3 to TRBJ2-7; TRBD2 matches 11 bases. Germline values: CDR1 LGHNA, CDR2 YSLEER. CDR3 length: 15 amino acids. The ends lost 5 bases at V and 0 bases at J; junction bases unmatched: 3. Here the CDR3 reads CASSTGLAGSYEQYF. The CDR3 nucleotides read TGCGCCAGCAGCACCGGACTAGCGGGCTCCTACGAGCAGTACTTC.

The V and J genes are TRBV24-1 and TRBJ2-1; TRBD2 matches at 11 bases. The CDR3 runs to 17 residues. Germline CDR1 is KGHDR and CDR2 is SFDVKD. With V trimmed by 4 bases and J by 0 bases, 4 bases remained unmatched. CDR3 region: CATSDPTSGTSYNEQFF. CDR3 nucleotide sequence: TGTGCCACCAGTGACCCGACTAGCGGGACCTCCTACAATGAGCAGTTCTTC.

CDR3 loop: CASSLLVLGQPTDTQYF. The CDR3 DNA reads TGTGCCAGCAGTTTATTGGTTCTGGGACAACCTACAGATACGCAGTATTTT. The J gene is TRBJ2-3, the V gene TRBV28; D might be TRBD1 (6 bases). CDR3 length: 17 residues. Germline V CDR1 and CDR2: MDHEN, SYDVKM. The V end lost 1 base, the J end lost 3 bases, and 17 bases lay between the germline ends.

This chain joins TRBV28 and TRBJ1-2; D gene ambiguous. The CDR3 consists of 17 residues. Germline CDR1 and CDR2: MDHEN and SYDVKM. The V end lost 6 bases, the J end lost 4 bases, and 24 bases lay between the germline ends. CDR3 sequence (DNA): TGTGCCAGCAGATCCTCCACCCCCTCGGGCCCTACCTATGGCTACACCTTC. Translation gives CASRSSTPSGPTYGYTF.

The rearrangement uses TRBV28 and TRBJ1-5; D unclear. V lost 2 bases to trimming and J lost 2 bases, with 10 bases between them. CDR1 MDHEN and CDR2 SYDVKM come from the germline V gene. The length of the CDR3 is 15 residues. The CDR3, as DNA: TGTGCCAGCAGTTTAGGAGTTGGGGGCAATCAGCCCCAGCATTTT. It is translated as CASSLGVGGNQPQHF.